The sequence of this T cell receptor beta chain was determined in a study of blood T cell repertoires in COVID-19. Study overall: Researchers got acute and convalescent COVID-19 samples from the United States, Italy and Spain. Nucleic acid was either cDNA or gDNA, and it came from T cells, B-cell-depleted T cells, or PBMCs.

In the study's own analysis: By means of reference gene primer amplification, nucleated cell counts were estimated. TCRdb's copy holds only in-frame clones and misses some; the assay was immunoSEQ multiplex PCR. The V and J calls and the clone size are those of that table, but D and trimming were determined from the DNA. The table has about 160,000 clones, about four fifths seen once. This clone was recorded only once. V was clipped by 5 bases and J by 4 bases; unmatched bases: 11. CDR1 LNHDA and CDR2 SQIVND come from the germline V gene (reference sequence). The CDR3 totals 17 residues. This clonotype originated in an elderly woman with acute or convalescent COVID-19. The rearrangement uses TRBV19 and TRBJ1-2; 12 nucleotides match TRBD1. Sequencing was done on a sample of peripheral blood. The CDR3 reads CASSSRDRGPFSYGYTF. DNA for the CDR3: TGTGCCAGTAGTTCCCGGGACAGGGGGCCCTTTTCCTATGGCTACACCTTC. The full variable domain, its missing parts supplied by reference TRBV19 and TRBJ1-2, is DGGITQSPKYLFRKEGQNVTLSCEQNLNHDAMYWYRQDPGQGLRLIYYSQIVNDFQKGDIAEGYSVSREKKESFPLTVTSAQKNPTAFYLCASSSRDRGPFSYGYTFGSGTRLTVV.